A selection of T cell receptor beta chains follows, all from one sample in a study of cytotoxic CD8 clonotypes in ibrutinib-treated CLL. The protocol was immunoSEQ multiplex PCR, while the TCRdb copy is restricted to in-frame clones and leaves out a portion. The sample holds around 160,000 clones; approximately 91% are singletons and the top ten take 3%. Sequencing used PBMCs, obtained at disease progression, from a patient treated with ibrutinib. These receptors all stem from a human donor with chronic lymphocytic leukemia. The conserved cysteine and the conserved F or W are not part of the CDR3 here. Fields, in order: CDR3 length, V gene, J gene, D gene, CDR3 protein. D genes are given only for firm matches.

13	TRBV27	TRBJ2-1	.	ASKTWQSLYNEQF
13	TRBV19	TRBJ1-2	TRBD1	ASCRYTGGMYGYT
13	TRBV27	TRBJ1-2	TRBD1	ASSSSRQGGYGYT
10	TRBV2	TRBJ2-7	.	ASRGGSYEQY
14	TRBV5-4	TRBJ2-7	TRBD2	ASSFPLAGRPYEQY
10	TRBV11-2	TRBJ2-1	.	ASSLVGTEQF
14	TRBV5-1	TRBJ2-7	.	ASSLGQGLKAYEQY
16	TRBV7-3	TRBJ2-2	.	ASSRNGGQTLNTGELF
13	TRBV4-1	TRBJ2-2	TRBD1	ASSQPDRGAGELF
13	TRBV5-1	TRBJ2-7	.	ASSKDRVDFDEQY
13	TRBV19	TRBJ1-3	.	ASSILSASGNTIY
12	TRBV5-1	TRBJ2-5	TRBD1	ASSLGTGVETQY
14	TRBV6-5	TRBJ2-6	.	ASSYSRASGANVLT
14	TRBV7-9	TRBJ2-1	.	ASSLAWRDDYNEQF
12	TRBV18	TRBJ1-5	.	ASSPDFGNQPQH
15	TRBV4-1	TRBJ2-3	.	ASSQVSSRVEERAQY
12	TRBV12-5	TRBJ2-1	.	ASGLGTSYNEQF
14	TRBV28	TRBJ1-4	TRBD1	ASSLRQGTTNEKLF
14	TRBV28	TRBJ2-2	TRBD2	ASSPGLAGNSGELF
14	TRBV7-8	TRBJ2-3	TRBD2	ASSLLAGGSTDTQY
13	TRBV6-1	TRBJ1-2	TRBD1	ASSENGDRARGYT
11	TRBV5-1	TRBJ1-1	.	ASSQMGNTEAF
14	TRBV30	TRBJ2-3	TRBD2	AWRWASGTRTDTQY
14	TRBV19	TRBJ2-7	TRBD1	ASSIRSDRGNYEQY
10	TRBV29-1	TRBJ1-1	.	SVRTVNTEAF
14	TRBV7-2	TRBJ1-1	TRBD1	ASSFTPGGMNTEAF
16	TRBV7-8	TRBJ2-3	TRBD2	ASSLAKGLALSTDTQY
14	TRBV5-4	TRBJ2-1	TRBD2	ASSLGTSGGYNEQF
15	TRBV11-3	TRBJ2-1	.	ASSLESRYYSYNEQF
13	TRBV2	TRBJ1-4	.	ASSAQGVTNEKLF
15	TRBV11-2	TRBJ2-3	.	ASSWGIGGGLTDTQY
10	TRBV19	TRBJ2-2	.	ASRMNTGELF
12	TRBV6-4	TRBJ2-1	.	ASSETGFYNEQF
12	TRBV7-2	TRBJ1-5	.	ASSLALGYQPQH
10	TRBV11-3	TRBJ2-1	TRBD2	ASSFREGEQF
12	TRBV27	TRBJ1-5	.	ASSFSGGNQPQH
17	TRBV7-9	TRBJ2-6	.	ASSLGGYREGSGANVLT
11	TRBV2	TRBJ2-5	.	ASRADVVETQY